Listed below are T cell receptor beta chains from one sample, sequenced in a study of early T cells in non-severe SARS-CoV-2 infection. Each CDR3 protein is one row after TCRdb ran MiXCR on the 5' RACE reads. The sample includes under 70,000 distinct CDR3 sequences, approximately 6.1% of them seen just once. The sequenced sample was whole blood, obtained at baseline. The origin of the receptors is an adult who was a healthcare worker with PCR-confirmed SARS-CoV-2 infection or an uninfected control (not recorded which). CDR3s include the opening cysteine and the closing phenylalanine or tryptophan. The order of the fields is D gene, CDR3 length, V gene, clone size, J gene, CDR3 DNA, CDR3 protein. The D gene is left open where the match is weak. Not all rows give a size; the values are once, few, many and, for expanded clones, a class.

TRBD1	16	TRBV4-3	few	TRBJ2-3	TGCGCCAGCAGCCAAGGCGCGACAGGGGCTCCAGATACGCAGTATTTT	CASSQGATGAPDTQYF
TRBD1	17	TRBV10-3	many	TRBJ1-2	TGTGCCATCAGTGAGTCGGGGACAGGCGGGACCACCTATGGCTACACCTTC	CAISESGTGGTTYGYTF
TRBD2	17	TRBV18	many	TRBJ2-1	TGTGCCAGCTCACCAGGGACTAGCGGGAGGATCCACAATGAGCAGTTCTTC	CASSPGTSGRIHNEQFF
-	17	TRBV5-1	many	TRBJ1-1	TGCGCCAGCAGCTCAAGGACATATGGGGTCATGAACACTGAAGCTTTCTTT	CASSSRTYGVMNTEAFF
TRBD1	15	TRBV19	many	TRBJ1-1	TGTGCCAGTAGTAGGGGGACAGAGATTAACACTGAAGCTTTCTTT	CASSRGTEINTEAFF
-	15	TRBV4-3	-	TRBJ2-7	TGCGCCAGCAGCCAAGATAGCGAGAGTAACTACGAGCAGTACTTC	CASSQDSESNYEQYF
-	16	TRBV12-3/TRBV12-4	few	TRBJ2-3	TGTGCCAGCAGTGCCACACAGCCATTGGGAACAGATACGCAGTATTTT	CASSATQPLGTDTQYF
-	15	TRBV7-8	many	TRBJ1-1	TGTGCCAGCAGCTTAGCGACGGGACCGAACACTGAAGCTTTCTTT	CASSLATGPNTEAFF
TRBD2	14	TRBV28	many	TRBJ2-1	TGTGCCAGCAGTAATAGCGGGAGGGCCAATGAGCAGTTCTTC	CASSNSGRANEQFF
TRBD1	14	TRBV19	many	TRBJ2-5	TGTGCCAGTAGGGGGACAGGGAGACAAGAGACCCAGTACTTC	CASRGTGRQETQYF
-	15	TRBV4-3	few	TRBJ1-6	TGCGCCAGCAGCCCCGTTTGGGGGGGGAATTCACCCCTCCACTTT	CASSPVWGGNSPLHF
-	12	TRBV11-1	few	TRBJ2-2	TGTGCCAGCAGCCCTTTGGGCGGGGAGCTGTTTTTT	CASSPLGGELFF